This T cell receptor beta chain stems from a study of cytomegalovirus exposure and HLA in healthy donors. V lost 1 base and J 0 bases, leaving 7 bases between the germline ends. This CDR3 spans 15 amino acids. CDR1 is MNHNS, CDR2 SASEGT, per germline. Method: immunoSEQ multiplex PCR; TCRdb's copy keeps in-frame clones and lacks some. The repertoire has around 150,000 clones, around four fifths of them found once; the top ten carry 30%. The receptor's source is a man in his thirties or forties in good health and CMV-seropositive. The chain joins TRBV6-1 to TRBJ1-5, with D possibly matching TRBD1 (5 bases). Source material: PBMCs. CDR3 coding DNA: TGTGCCAGCAGTGAAGGGACATATAGCAATCAGCCCCAGCATTTT. It translates to CASSEGTYSNQPQHF.